The 8 T cell receptor beta chains below were found in one sample sequenced in a study of T cell repertoires in cytomegalovirus infection. A single record per CDR3 protein comes from TCRdb applying MiXCR to the reads. The sample consists of a few hundred thousand distinct CDR3 sequences, almost 40% of them appearing once. Antigens of these TCRs are unknown. The material was cultured PBMCs, obtained from culture after CMV antigen stimulation. The receptors derive from a human donor in good health (CMV status not recorded). Some clones in this sample may be carry-over from other donors' samples.

The gene calls are TRBV5-5 and TRBJ1-6; weak D call: TRBD1 (5 bases). The germline V gene has CDR1 SGHKS and CDR2 YYEKEE (reference sequence). CDR3 size: 15 residues. Between the trimmed V and J ends, which lost 2 bases and 5 bases, there was a span of 11 bases. CDR3 coding DNA: TGTGCCAGCAGCTTTGGCCCAGGGAATAATTCACCCCTCCACTTT. Its translation: CASSFGPGNNSPLHF.

J is TRBJ2-7 and V is TRBV20-1, with unresolved D. The germline V and J ends were trimmed by 5 bases and 1 base, with 9 bases remaining between them. Germline CDR1 is DFQATT and CDR2 is SNEGSKA (reference sequence). The CDR3 loop spans 12 amino acids. The DNA for the CDR3 is TGCAGTGCTCGTTGGAATTCCTACGAGCAGTACTTC. It encodes CSARWNSYEQYF.

The chain couples TRBV20-1 to TRBJ2-7; TRBD2 aligns across 12 bases. CDR3 length: 17 residues. After removal of 2 bases from V and 1 base from J, the junction contained 9 bases not matched to a gene. Per the germline V gene, CDR1 is DFQATT and CDR2 is SNEGSKA (reference sequence). CDR3 region: CSARSLAGGETSYEQYF. CDR3 nucleotides: TGCAGTGCTAGAAGCCTAGCGGGAGGGGAGACTTCCTACGAGCAGTACTTC.

The chain is built from TRBV7-8 and TRBJ1-1; D uncertain. Germline CDR1 reads SGHVS; CDR2 reads FQNEAQ. The CDR3 runs 11 residues. V lost 2 bases to trimming and J lost 7 bases, with 5 bases between them. The CDR3 sequence is CASSLSDEAFF. The CDR3 coding sequence is TGTGCCAGCAGCTTAAGCGATGAAGCTTTCTTT.

This clonotype occurred a few times. The chain carries TRBV7-9 and TRBJ2-7, with D possibly being TRBD1 or TRBD2 (6 bases each). Germline assignment: CDR1 SEHNR and CDR2 FQNEAQ (reference sequence). The CDR3 consists of 15 residues. Between the trimmed V and J ends, which lost 3 bases and 5 bases, there was a span of 17 bases. Here the CDR3 DNA reads TGTGCCAGCAGCTTGGCCTCGGGGGCATGGGACGAGCAGTACTTC. This translates into CASSLASGAWDEQYF.

This chain links TRBV2 with TRBJ2-4, with TRBD2 matching over 7 bases. The V and J ends lost 6 bases and 4 bases, in that order; junction bases with no gene match: 3. CDR3 length equals 13 residues. Germline V gene lookup returns CDR1 SNHLY and CDR2 FYNNEI. The CDR3 bases are TGTGCCAGCAGGGGACTACCTAAAAACATTCAGTACTTC. Translation gives CASRGLPKNIQYF.

This clonotype has more than one count but fewer than ten. V usage is TRBV5-6 and J usage is TRBJ1-2; TRBD1 matches 7 bases. Unmatched junction bases numbered 8, after V lost 4 bases and J lost 5 bases. Germline values: CDR1 SGHDT, CDR2 YYEEEE. This CDR3 has 14 amino acids. DNA of the CDR3: TGTGCCAGCAGCCAGGGGGGCAGAGAGTATGGCTACACCTTC. Translated, it gives CASSQGGREYGYTF.

This clonotype was recorded a few times. The gene calls are TRBV7-2 and TRBJ1-5; D unresolved. Germline values: CDR1 SGHTA, CDR2 FQGNSA. V dropped 5 bases and J dropped 10 bases, with 15 bases sitting between them. There are 13 residues in the CDR3. Written as DNA, the CDR3 is TGTGCCAGCAGCCAATCCCTGGGCCCCCCCCAGCATTTT. Its protein is CASSQSLGPPQHF.